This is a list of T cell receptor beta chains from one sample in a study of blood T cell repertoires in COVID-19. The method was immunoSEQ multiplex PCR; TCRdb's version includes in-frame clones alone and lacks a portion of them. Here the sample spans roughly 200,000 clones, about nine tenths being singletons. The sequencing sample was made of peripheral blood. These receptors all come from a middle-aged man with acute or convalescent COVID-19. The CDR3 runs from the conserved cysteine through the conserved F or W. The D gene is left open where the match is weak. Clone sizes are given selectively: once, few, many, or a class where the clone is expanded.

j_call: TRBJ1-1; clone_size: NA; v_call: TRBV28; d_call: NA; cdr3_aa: CASSLPQKGAFF; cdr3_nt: TGTGCCAGCAGTTTACCACAGAAAGGAGCTTTCTTT
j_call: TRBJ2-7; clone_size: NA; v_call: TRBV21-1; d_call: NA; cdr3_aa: CASSKGVKGQGPRSSYEQYF; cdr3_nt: TGTGCCAGCAGCAAAGGGGTTAAAGGACAGGGGCCCAGGAGCTCCTACGAGCAGTACTTC
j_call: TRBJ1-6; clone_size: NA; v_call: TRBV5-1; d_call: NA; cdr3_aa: CASSPITGNNSPLHF; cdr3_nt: TGCGCCAGCAGCCCTATCACAGGGAATAATTCACCCCTCCACTTT
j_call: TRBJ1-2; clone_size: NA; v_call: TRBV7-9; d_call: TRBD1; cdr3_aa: CASSSGQLPNYGYTF; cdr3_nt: TGTGCCAGCAGCTCGGGACAGCTCCCTAACTATGGCTACACCTTC
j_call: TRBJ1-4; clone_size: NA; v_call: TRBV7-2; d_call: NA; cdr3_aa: CASSLASGAEKLFF; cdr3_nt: TGTGCCAGCAGCTTAGCCTCAGGGGCCGAAAAACTGTTTTTT
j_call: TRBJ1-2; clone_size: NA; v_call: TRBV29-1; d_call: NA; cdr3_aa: CSVEMTGYYGYTF; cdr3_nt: TGCAGCGTTGAAATGACAGGCTACTATGGCTACACCTTC
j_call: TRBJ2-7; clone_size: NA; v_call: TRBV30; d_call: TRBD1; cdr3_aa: CAWTLGTAASYEQYF; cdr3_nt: TGTGCCTGGACTCTTGGGACAGCGGCTTCCTACGAGCAGTACTTC
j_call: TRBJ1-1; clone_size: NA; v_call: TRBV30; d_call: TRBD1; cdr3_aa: CAWDRGRDTEAFF; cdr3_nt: TGTGCCTGGGACAGGGGGAGGGACACTGAAGCTTTCTTT
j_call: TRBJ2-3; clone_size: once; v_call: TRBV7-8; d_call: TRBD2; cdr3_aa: CASSSRDYQITDTQYF; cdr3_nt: TGTGCCAGCAGCTCCCGGGACTACCAAATCACAGATACGCAGTATTTT
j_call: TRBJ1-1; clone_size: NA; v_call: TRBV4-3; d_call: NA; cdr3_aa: CASSQEAGNTEAFF; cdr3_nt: TGCGCCAGCAGCCAAGAGGCAGGAAACACTGAAGCTTTCTTT
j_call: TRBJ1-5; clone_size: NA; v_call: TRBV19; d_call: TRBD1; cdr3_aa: CASNPGQGYQPQHF; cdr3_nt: TGTGCCAGTAACCCGGGACAGGGCTATCAGCCCCAGCATTTT
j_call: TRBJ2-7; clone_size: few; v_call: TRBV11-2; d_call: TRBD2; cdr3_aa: CASSPGGSYEQYF; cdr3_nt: TGTGCCAGCAGCCCGGGGGGCTCCTACGAGCAGTACTTC
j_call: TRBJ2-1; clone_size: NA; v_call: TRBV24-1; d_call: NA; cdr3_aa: CATSAGSSYNEQFF; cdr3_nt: TGTGCCACCAGTGCCGGTAGTTCCTACAATGAGCAGTTCTTC
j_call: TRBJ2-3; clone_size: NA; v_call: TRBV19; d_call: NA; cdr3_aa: CATADAAEVASTDTQYF; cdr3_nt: TGTGCCACAGCGGACGCCGCGGAGGTTGCTTCCACAGATACGCAGTATTTT
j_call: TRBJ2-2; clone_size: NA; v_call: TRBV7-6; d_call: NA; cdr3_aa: CASSSLTSRDTGELFF; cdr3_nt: TGTGCCAGCAGCTCCCTGACCAGTCGGGACACCGGGGAGCTGTTTTTT
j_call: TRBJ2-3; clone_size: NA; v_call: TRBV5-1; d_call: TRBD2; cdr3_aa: CASSLAGGSTDTQYF; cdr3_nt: TGCGCCAGCAGCCTAGCGGGGGGAAGCACAGATACGCAGTATTTT
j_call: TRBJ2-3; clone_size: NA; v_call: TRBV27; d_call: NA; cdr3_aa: CASSLYLEADTQYF; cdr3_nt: TGTGCCAGCAGTCTTTATTTAGAGGCAGATACGCAGTATTTT
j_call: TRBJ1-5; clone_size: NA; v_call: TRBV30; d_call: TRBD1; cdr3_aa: CACGSQGEYNQPQHF; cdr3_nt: TGTGCCTGCGGATCACAGGGGGAGTATAATCAGCCCCAGCATTTT
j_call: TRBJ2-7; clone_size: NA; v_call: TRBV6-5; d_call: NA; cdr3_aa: CASSLSGALYEQYF; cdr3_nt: TGTGCCAGCAGTTTATCAGGGGCTCTCTACGAGCAGTACTTC
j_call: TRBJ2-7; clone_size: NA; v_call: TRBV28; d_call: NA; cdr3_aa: CASFTQGLEQYF; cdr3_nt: TGTGCCAGCTTCACACAGGGTCTCGAGCAGTACTTC
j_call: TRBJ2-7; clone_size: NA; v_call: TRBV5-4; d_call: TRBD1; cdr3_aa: CASSSSGQGFVDEQYF; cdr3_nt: TGTGCCAGCAGCTCATCCGGACAGGGCTTTGTGGACGAGCAGTACTTC
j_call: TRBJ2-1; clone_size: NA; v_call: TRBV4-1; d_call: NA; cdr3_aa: CASSQDIDSYNEQFF; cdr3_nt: TGCGCCAGCAGCCAAGATATAGACAGTTACAATGAGCAGTTCTTC
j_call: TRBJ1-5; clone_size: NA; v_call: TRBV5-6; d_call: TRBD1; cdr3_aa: CASSSYGQGGNQPQHF; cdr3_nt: TGTGCCAGCAGCTCGTATGGACAGGGCGGTAATCAGCCCCAGCATTTT
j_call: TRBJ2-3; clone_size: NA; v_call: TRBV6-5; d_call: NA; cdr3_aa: CASSYRGTPSTDTQYF; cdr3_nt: TGTGCCAGCAGTTACCGCGGGACTCCTAGCACAGATACGCAGTATTTT
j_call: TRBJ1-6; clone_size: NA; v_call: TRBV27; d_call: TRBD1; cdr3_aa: CASSLYFSSGQGNSPLHF; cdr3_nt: TGTGCCAGCAGTTTATACTTCTCCTCGGGACAGGGTAATTCACCCCTCCACTTT
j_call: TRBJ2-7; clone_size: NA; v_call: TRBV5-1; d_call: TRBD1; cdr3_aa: CASSLLGQGAREQYF; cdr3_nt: TGCGCCAGCAGCTTGTTAGGACAGGGGGCAAGGGAGCAGTACTTC
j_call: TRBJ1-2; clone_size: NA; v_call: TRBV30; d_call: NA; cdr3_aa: CAWSPPDSHYGYTF; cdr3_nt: TGTGCCTGGTCCCCACCCGACAGTCACTATGGCTACACCTTC
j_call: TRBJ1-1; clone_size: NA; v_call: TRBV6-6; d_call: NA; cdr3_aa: CASTDPGTEAFF; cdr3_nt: TGTGCCAGCACCGACCCGGGGACTGAAGCTTTCTTT
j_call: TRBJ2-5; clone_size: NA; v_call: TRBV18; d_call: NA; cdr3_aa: CASSPNGEETQYF; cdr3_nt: TGTGCCAGCTCACCGAACGGGGAAGAGACCCAGTACTTC
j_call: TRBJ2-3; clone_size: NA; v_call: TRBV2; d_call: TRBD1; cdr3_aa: CASRQGSTDTQYF; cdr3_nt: TGTGCCAGCCGACAGGGTTCCACAGATACGCAGTATTTT
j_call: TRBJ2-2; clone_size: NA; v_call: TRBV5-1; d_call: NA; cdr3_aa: CASLQGGTTGELFF; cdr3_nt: TGCGCCAGCCTACAGGGAGGGACCACCGGGGAGCTGTTTTTT